This TCR beta chain emerged from a study of T cells in Graves' hyperthyroidism and ophthalmopathy. Study outcomes and limitations: Ophthalmopathy was distinguished from stable hyperthyroidism by 13 V-J signatures.

Template material for amplifying TCR beta CDR3 regions consisted of RNA transcripts. RT-PCR in the first round (using the HTBI primer set) targeted the TCR CDR3. TCRdb reanalysed the multiplex PCR reads using MiXCR and keeps one entry per CDR3 protein. The sample shows approximately 740,000 distinct CDR3 sequences, around 15% of them seen only once. This clonotype occurred many times. The antigen remains undetermined. This CDR3 is built from 13 residues. With 4 bases removed from V and 6 bases from J, the gap between germline ends came to 10 bases. The germline V gene has CDR1 SGHAT and CDR2 FQNNGV. The sequence was collected from a young woman with Graves' hyperthyroidism. The specimen sequenced was blood. The rearrangement links TRBV11-2 to TRBJ2-1; D could derive from TRBD1 or TRBD2 (5 bases each). CDR3: CASSSGASNEQFF. CDR3 nucleotides: TGTGCCAGCAGCTCCGGGGCTTCCAATGAGCAGTTCTTC.